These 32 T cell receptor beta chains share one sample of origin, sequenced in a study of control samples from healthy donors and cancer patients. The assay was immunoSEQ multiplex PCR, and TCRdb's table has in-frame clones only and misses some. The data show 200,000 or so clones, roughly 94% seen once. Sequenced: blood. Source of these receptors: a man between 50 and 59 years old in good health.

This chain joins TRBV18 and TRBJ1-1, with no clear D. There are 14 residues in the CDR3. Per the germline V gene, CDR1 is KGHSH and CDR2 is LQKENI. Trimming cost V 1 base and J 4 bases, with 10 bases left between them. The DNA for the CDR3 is TGTGCCAGCTCACCACTGACGGGCACCACTGAAGCTTTCTTT. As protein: CASSPLTGTTEAFF.

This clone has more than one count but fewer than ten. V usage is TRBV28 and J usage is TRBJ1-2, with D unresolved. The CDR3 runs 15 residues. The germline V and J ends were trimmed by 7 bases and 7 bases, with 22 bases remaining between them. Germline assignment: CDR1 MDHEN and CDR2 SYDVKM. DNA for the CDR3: TGTGCCAGCACCCCCAGTTATCATGGTGAGCGTGGCTACACCTTC. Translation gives CASTPSYHGERGYTF.

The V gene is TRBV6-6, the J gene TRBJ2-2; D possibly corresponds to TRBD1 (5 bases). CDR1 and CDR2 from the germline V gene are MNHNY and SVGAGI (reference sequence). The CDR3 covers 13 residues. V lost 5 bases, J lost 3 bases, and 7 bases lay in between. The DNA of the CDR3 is TGTGCCAGCAGTAGGGGTTACACCGGGGAGCTGTTTTTT. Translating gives CASSRGYTGELFF.

The CDR3 is CASSQVAFSGNTIYF. The CDR3 nucleotides are TGTGCCAGCAGCCAAGTTGCATTCTCTGGAAACACCATATATTTT. The chain has TRBV14 and TRBJ1-3, with D hard to call. The CDR3 is made up of 15 amino acids. V was pared by 1 base and J by 0 bases, with 7 bases between. The V gene's germline CDR1 is SGHDN and CDR2 FVKESK.

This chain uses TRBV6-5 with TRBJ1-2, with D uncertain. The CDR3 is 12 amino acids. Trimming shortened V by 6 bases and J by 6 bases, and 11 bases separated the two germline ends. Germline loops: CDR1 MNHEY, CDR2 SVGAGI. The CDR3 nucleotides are TGTGCCAGCAGACGGCCTTGGAATGGCTACACCTTC. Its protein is CASRRPWNGYTF.

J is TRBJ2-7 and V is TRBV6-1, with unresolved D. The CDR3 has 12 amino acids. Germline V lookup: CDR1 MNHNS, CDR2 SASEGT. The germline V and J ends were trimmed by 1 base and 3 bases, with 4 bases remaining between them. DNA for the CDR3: TGTGCCAGCAGTGAAGGGGGCTACGAGCAGTACGTC. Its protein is CASSEGGYEQYV.

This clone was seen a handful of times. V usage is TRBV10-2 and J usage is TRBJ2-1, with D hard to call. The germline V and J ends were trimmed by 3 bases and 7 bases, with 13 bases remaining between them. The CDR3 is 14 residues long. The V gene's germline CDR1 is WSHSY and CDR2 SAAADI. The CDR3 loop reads CASSESPAVNEQFF. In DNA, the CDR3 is TGCGCCAGCAGTGAATCTCCTGCGGTAAATGAGCAGTTCTTC.

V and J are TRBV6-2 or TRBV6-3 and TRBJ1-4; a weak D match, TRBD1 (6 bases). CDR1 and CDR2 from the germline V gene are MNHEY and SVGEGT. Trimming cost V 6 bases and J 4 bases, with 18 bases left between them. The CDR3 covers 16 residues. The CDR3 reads CASRPANRVLNEKLFF. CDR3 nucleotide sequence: TGTGCCAGCAGGCCTGCGAACAGGGTCCTTAATGAAAAACTGTTTTTT.

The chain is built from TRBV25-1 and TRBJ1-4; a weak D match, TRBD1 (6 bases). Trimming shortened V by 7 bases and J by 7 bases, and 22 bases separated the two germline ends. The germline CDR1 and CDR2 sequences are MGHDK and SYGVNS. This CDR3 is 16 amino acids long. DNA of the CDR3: TGTGCCAGCACCCCATTAGGGGGGACACTGGGTGAAAAACTGTTTTTT. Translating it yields CASTPLGGTLGEKLFF.

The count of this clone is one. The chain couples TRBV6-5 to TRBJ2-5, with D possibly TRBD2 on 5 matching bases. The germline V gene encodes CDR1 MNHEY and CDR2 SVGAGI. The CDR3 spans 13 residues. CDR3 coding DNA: TGTAAGAGTAGTAGCGCCTGGCAAGAGACCCAGTACTTC. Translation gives CKSSSAWQETQYF.

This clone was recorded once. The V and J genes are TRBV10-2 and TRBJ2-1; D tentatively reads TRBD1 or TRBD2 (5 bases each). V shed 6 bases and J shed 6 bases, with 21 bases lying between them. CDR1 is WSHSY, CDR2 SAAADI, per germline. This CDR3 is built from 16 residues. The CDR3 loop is CASSPRDVFGGNEQFF. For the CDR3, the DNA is TGCGCCAGCAGCCCCCGGGACGTCTTTGGCGGCAATGAGCAGTTCTTC.

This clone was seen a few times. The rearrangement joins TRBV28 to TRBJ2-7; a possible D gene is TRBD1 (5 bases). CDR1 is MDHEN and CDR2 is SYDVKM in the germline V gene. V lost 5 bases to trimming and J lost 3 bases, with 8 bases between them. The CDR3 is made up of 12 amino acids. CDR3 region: CASSSDSYEQYV. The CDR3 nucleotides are TGTGCCAGCAGTAGCGACAGCTACGAGCAGTACGTC.

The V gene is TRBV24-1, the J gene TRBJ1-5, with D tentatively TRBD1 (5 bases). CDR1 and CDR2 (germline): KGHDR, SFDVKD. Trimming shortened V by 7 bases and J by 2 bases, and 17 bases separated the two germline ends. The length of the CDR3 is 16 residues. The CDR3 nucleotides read TGTGCCACCAGCGGGGGGGACCAGGGACGCAATCAGCCCCAGCATTTT. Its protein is CATSGGDQGRNQPQHF.

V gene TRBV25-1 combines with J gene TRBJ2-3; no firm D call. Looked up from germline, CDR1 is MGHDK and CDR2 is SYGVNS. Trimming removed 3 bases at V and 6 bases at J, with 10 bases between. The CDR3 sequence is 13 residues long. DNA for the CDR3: TGTGCCAGCAGTGAGTGGGGATGGGATACGCAGTATTTT. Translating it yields CASSEWGWDTQYF.

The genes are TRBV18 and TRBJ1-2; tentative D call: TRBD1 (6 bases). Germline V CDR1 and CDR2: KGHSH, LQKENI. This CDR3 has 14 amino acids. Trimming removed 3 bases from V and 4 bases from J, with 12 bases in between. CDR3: CASSPTTRGYGYTF. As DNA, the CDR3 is TGTGCCAGCTCACCGACAACCAGGGGCTATGGCTACACCTTC.

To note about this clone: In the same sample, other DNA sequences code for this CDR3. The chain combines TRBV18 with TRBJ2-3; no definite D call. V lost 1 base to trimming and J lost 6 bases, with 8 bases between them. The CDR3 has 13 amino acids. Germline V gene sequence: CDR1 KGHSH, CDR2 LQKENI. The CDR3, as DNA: TGTGCCAGCTCACCACGCAGTTCGGATACGCAGTATTTT. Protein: CASSPRSSDTQYF.

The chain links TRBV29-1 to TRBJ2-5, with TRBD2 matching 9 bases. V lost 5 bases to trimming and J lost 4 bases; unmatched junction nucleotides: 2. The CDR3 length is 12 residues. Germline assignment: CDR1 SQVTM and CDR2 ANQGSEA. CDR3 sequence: CSVLSGGETQYF. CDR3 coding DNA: TGCAGCGTTCTTAGCGGGGGAGAGACCCAGTACTTC.

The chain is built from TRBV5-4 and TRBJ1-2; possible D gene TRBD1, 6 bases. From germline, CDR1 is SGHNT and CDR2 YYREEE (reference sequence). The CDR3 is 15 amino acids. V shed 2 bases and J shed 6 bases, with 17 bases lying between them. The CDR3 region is CASSFRGRGDHGYTF. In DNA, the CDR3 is TGTGCCAGCAGCTTCAGGGGCAGGGGAGATCATGGCTACACCTTC.

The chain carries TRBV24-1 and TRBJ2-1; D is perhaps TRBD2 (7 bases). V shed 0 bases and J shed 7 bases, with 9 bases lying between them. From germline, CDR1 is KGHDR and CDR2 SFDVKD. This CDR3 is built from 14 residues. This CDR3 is CATSDLRGGNEQFF. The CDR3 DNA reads TGTGCCACCAGTGATTTGAGGGGGGGGAATGAGCAGTTCTTC.

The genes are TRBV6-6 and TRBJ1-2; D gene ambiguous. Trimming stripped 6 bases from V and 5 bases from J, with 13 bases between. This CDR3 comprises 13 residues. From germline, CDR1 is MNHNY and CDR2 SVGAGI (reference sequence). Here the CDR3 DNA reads TGTGCCAGCAGCCAGTTTATGGGGTATGGCTACACCTTC. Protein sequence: CASSQFMGYGYTF.

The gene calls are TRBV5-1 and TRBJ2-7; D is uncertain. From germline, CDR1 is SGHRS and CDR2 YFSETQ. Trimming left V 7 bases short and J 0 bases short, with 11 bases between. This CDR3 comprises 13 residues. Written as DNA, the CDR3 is TGCGCCAGCGCCCCGACACTCTCCTACGAGCAGTACTTC. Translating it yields CASAPTLSYEQYF.

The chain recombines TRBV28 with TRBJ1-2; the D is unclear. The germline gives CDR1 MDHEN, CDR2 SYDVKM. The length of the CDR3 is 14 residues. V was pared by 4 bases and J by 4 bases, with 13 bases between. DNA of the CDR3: TGTGCCAGCAGTTCGGTGGAAGAGCCCTATGGCTACACCTTC. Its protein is CASSSVEEPYGYTF.

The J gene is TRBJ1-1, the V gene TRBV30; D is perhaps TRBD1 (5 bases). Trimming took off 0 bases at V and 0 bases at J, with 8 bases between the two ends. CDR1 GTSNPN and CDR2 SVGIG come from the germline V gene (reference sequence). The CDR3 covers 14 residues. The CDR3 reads CAWSVGRVNTEAFF. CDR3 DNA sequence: TGTGCCTGGAGTGTTGGCAGGGTGAACACTGAAGCTTTCTTT.

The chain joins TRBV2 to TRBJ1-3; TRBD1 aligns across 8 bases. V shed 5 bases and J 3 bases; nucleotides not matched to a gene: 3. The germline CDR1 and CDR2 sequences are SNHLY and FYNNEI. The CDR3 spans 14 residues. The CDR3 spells CASSSDRDGNTIYF. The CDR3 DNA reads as TGTGCCAGCAGTTCGGACAGGGATGGAAACACCATATATTTT.

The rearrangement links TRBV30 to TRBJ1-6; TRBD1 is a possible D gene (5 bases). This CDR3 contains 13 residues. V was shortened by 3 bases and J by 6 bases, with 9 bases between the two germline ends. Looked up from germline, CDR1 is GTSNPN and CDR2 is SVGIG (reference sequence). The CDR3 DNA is TGTGCCTGGAGAGGGACGGGTAATTCACCCCTCCACTTT. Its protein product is CAWRGTGNSPLHF.

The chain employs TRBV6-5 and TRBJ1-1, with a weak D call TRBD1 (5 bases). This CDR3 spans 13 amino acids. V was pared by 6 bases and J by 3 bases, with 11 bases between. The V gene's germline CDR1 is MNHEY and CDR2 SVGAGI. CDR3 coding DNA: TGTGCCAGCAGCCGAGGGGAGGACACTGAAGCTTTCTTT. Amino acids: CASSRGEDTEAFF.

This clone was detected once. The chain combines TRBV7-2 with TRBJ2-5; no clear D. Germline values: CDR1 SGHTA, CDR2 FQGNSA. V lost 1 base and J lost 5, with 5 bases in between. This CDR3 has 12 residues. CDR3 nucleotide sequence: TGTGCCAGCAGCTTAGGGTGGGAGACCCAGTACTTC. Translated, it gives CASSLGWETQYF.

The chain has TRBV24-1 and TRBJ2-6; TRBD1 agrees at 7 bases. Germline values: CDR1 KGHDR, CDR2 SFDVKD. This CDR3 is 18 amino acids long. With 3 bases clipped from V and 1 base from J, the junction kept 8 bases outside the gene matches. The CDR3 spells CATSDPPGGASGANVLTF. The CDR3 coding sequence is TGTGCCACCAGTGATCCCCCAGGGGGTGCGTCTGGGGCCAACGTCCTGACTTTC.

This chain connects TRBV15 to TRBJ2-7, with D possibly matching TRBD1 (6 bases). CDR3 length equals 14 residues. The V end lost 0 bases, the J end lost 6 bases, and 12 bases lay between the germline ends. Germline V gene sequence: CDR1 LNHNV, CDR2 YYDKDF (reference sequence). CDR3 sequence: CATSRDLGASEQYV. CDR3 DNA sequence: TGTGCCACCAGCAGAGATTTGGGGGCCAGCGAGCAGTACGTC.

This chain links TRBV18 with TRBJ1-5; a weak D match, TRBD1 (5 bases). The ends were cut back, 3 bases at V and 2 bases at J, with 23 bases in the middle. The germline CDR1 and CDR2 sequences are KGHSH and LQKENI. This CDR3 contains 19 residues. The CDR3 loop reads CASSPSVGGGSFGNQPQHF. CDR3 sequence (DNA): TGTGCCAGCTCACCTTCTGTCGGGGGGGGAAGCTTTGGCAATCAGCCCCAGCATTTT.

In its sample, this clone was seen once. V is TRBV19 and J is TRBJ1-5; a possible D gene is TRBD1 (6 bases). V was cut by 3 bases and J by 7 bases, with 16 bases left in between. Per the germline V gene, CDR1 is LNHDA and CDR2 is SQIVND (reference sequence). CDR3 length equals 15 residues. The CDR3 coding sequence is TGTGCCAGTAGTATTGATTTGGGGGCAGGACAGCCCCAGCATTTT. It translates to CASSIDLGAGQPQHF.

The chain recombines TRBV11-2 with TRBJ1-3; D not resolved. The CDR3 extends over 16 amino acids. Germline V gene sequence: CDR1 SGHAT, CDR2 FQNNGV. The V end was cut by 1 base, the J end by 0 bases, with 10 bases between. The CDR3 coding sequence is TGTGCCAGCAGCTTAGTTATACCTTCCTCTGGAAACACCATATATTTT. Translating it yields CASSLVIPSSGNTIYF.